This T cell receptor beta chain was sequenced for a study of blood T cell repertoires in COVID-19. The J segment lost 4 bases and the V segment lost 5 bases, leaving 6 bases of the junction unmatched. The germline CDR1 and CDR2 sequences are SGHAT and FQNNGV. This CDR3 region has 14 residues. This clone appeared a single time. Clones were sequenced by immunoSEQ multiplex PCR, and TCRdb holds only the in-frame ones, with some missing. The table records about 90,000 clones, approximately 86% of them present only once. The sequence came from a woman aged 65 to 85 with active or convalescent COVID-19. V usage is TRBV11-2 and J usage is TRBJ2-7; 9 bases match TRBD1. Sequencing used peripheral blood. The CDR3 DNA follows: TGTGCCAGCAGCCAAATACAGGGGGCGTACGAGCAGTACTTC. It translates to CASSQIQGAYEQYF.